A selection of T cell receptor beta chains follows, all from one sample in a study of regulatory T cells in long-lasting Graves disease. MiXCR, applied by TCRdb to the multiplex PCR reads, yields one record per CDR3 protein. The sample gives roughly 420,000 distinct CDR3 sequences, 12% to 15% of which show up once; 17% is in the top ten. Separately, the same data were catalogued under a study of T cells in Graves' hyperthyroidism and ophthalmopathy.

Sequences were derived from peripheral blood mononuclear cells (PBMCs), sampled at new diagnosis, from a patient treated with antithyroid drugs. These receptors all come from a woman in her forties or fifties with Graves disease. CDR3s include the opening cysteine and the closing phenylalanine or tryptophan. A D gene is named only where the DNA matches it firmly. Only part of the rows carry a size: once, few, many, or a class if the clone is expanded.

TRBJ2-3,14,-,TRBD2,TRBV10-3,TGTGCCATCAAGCCAGCGGGAAGCACAGATACGCAGTATTTT,CAIKPAGSTDTQYF
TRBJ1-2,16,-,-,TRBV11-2,TGTGCCAGCACATCTCCCCTGAGGTCCCTAGGCTATGGCTACACCTTC,CASTSPLRSLGYGYTF
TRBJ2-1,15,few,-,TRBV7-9,TGTGCCAGCAGCCATACCCTCGTGGCTCGCAATGAGCAGTTCTTC,CASSHTLVARNEQFF
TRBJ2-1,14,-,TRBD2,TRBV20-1,TGCAGTGCTAGTAATCGGGGGGACTGGAATGAGCAGTTCTTC,CSASNRGDWNEQFF
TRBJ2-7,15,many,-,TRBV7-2,TGTGCCAGCAGCATATACCGGGACGGTCCTTACGAGCAGTACTTC,CASSIYRDGPYEQYF
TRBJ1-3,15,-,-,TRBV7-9,TGTGCCAGCAGCCCTGTCGACGGATTGAGAAACACCATATATTTT,CASSPVDGLRNTIYF
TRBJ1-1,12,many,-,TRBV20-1,TGCAGTGCTAGAATTTCTAACACTGAAGCTTTCTTT,CSARISNTEAFF
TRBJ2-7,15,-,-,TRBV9,TGTGCCAGCAGCGTCCGGGGGAACCCCCACTACGAGCAGTACTTC,CASSVRGNPHYEQYF
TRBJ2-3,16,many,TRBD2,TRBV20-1,TGCAGTGCTAGACCTAGGACTAGCGGGGGCACAGATACGCAGTATTTT,CSARPRTSGGTDTQYF
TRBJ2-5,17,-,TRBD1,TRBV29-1,TGCAGCGGCGGGTCAGGGGGTTCGTTGGGTTTTCGGGAGACCCAGTACTTC,CSGGSGGSLGFRETQYF